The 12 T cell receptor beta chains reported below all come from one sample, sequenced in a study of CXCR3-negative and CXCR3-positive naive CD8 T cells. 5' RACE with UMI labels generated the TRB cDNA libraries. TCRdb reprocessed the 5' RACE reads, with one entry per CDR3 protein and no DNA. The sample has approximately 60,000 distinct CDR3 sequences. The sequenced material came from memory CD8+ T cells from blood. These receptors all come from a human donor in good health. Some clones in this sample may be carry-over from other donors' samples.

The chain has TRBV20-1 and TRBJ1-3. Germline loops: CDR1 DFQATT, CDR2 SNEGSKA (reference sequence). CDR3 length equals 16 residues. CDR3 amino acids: CSARDRWGTSGNTIYF.

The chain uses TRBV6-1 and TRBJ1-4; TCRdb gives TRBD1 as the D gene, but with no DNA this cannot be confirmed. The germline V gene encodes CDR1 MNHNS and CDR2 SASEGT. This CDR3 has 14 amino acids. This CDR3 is CASNKGWDTEKLFF.

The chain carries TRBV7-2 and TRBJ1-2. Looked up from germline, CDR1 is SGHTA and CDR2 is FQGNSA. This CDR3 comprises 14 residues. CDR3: CASSLGSGLYGYTF.

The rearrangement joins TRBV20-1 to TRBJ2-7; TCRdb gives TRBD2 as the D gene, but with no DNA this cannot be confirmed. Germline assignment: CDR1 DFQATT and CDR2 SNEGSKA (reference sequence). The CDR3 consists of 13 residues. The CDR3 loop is CRASASPPYEQYF.

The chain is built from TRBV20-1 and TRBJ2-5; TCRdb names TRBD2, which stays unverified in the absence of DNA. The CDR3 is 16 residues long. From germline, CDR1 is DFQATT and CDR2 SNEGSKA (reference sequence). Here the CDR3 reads CSAKIPLLAYQETQYF.

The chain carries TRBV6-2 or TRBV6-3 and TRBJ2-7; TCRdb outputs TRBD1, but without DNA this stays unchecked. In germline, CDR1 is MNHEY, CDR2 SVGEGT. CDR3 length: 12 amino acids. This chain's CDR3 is CASSYDSYEQYF.

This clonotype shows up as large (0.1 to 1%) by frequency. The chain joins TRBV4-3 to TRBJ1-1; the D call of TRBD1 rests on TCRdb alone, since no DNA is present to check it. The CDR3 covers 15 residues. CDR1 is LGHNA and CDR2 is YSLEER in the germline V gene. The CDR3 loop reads CASSQDRAGYSEAFF.

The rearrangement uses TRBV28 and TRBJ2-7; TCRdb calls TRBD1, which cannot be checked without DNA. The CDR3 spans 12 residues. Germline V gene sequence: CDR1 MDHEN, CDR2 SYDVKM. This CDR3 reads CASSSGWYEQYF.

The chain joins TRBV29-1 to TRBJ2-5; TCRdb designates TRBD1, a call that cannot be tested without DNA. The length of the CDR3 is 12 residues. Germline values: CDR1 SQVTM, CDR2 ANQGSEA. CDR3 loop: CSVESPFETQYF.

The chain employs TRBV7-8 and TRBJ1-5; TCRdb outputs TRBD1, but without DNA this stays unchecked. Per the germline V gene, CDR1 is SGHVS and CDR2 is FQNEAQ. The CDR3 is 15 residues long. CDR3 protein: CASSPLGQNDQPQHF.

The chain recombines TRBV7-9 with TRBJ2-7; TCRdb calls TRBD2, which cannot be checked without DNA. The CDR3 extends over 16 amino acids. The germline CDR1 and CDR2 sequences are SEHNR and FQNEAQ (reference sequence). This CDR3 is CASSSGTSGSSYEQYF.

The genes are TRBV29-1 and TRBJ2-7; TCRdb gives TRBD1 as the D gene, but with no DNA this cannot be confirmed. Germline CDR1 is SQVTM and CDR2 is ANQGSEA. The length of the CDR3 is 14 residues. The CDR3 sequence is CSVEGQGETYEQYF.